One sample yielded the 10 T cell receptor beta chains listed below, sequenced in a study of STAT5B mutations in CD4+ large granular lymphocyte leukemia. TCRdb keeps only in-frame clones here, not all; method: immunoSEQ multiplex PCR. Here the sample spans roughly 30,000 clones, around three quarters being singletons. The source material was CD4+ T cells from blood buffy coats. The receptors here all came from a human donor in good health.

This clone was seen only once. The V gene is TRBV7-2, the J gene TRBJ2-1; weak D call: TRBD2 (6 bases). Germline V gene lookup returns CDR1 SGHTA and CDR2 FQGNSA. CDR3 size: 12 residues. V shed 7 bases and J shed 9 bases, with 13 bases lying between them. CDR3 nucleotide sequence: TGTGCCAGCAATTCCGGGGGAGGTGAGCAGTTCTTC. It yields the protein CASNSGGGEQFF.

This sequence joins TRBV10-3 and TRBJ2-1; D call uncertain. Looked up from germline, CDR1 is ENHRY and CDR2 is SYGVKD. This CDR3 region has 15 residues. The V end was cut by 5 bases, the J end by 0 bases, with 11 bases between. The CDR3 loop is CAISLDIYSYNEQFF. The CDR3, as DNA: TGTGCCATCAGTCTAGACATCTACTCCTACAATGAGCAGTTCTTC.

The chain recombines TRBV5-4 with TRBJ1-2; maybe TRBD1 (6 bases). Germline CDR1 and CDR2: SGHNT and YYREEE (reference sequence). Trimming removed 4 bases at V and 0 bases at J, with 19 bases between. This CDR3 contains 17 residues. CDR3 in amino acids: CASSTPGQIPANYGYTF. CDR3 in DNA: TGTGCCAGCAGCACCCCGGGACAAATCCCAGCTAACTATGGCTACACCTTC.

In DNA, the CDR3 is TGTGCCAGCAGTTACCTGGCTGGCACTGAAGCTTTCTTT. This sequence encodes CASSYLAGTEAFF. The rearrangement uses TRBV6-5 and TRBJ1-1, with D unclear. CDR3 length: 13 amino acids. The V gene lost 2 bases and the J gene lost 4 bases, with 8 bases spanning the gap. CDR1 and CDR2 (germline): MNHEY, SVGAGI.

This clone was observed a few times. The CDR3 DNA reads as TGCGCCAGCAGCGACCCCGGGACAGCCGACTACGAGCAGTACTTC. This sequence encodes CASSDPGTADYEQYF. The chain has TRBV10-1 and TRBJ2-7, with 7 bases lining up with TRBD1. The ends lost 6 bases at V and 3 bases at J; junction bases unmatched: 11. The CDR3 spans 15 residues. Germline CDR1 WNHNN, CDR2 SYGVQD (reference sequence).

A single count supports this clone. The rearrangement uses TRBV7-2 and TRBJ2-5; 13 bases map to TRBD2. The CDR3 contains 17 residues. Germline trimming cut 5 bases from V and 5 bases from J; bases unmatched to any gene: 11. Looked up from germline, CDR1 is SGHTA and CDR2 is FQGNSA. This CDR3 is CASSLRTSGGFVETQYF. In nucleotides, the CDR3 is TGTGCCAGCAGCCTCAGGACTAGCGGGGGATTCGTGGAGACCCAGTACTTC.

V and J are TRBV18 and TRBJ1-4, with no clear D. CDR1 and CDR2 (germline): KGHSH, LQKENI. This CDR3 is built from 15 residues. Trimming shortened V by 2 bases and J by 0 bases, and 7 bases separated the two germline ends. The CDR3 region has the DNA TGTGCCAGCTCACCAAAGGCGGCAACTAATGAAAAACTGTTTTTT. It encodes CASSPKAATNEKLFF. The whole variable domain, filled in from reference TRBV18 and TRBJ1-4, reads NAGVMQNPRHLVRRRGQEARLRCSPMKGHSHVYWYRQLPEEGLKFMVYLQKENIIDESGMPKERFSAEFPKEGPSILRIQQVVRGDSAAYFCASSPKAATNEKLFFGSGTQLSVL.

The CDR3 loop is CSARNTGELFF. The DNA of the CDR3 is TGCAGTGCTAGAAACACCGGGGAGCTGTTTTTT. The chain carries TRBV20-1 and TRBJ2-2, with D unresolved. CDR1 is DFQATT and CDR2 is SNEGSKA in the germline V gene (reference sequence). The CDR3 sequence is 11 residues long. Trimming removed 2 bases from V and 2 bases from J, with 0 bases in between.

The rearrangement joins TRBV9 to TRBJ2-1; tentative D call: TRBD2 (6 bases). The germline V gene encodes CDR1 SGDLS and CDR2 YYNGEE. This CDR3 spans 15 amino acids. Trimming took 0 bases from V and 8 from J, leaving 15 bases between them. Here the CDR3 reads CASSVGGGLIDEQFF. The CDR3, as DNA: TGTGCCAGCAGCGTAGGTGGAGGGTTGATCGATGAGCAGTTCTTC.

This chain uses TRBV6-5 with TRBJ2-7; D is undetermined. The CDR3 runs to 14 residues. CDR1 is MNHEY and CDR2 is SVGAGI in the germline V gene. V lost 2 bases to trimming and J lost 3 bases, with 11 bases between them. CDR3: CASSYVQTLYEQYF. CDR3 in DNA: TGTGCCAGCAGTTACGTCCAGACTCTCTACGAGCAGTACTTC.